This TCR beta chain was observed in a study of T cell responses to AZD1222 COVID-19 vaccine. Germline values: CDR1 MGHRA, CDR2 YSYEKL. V was cut by 0 bases and J by 7 bases, with 14 bases left in between. The CDR3 has 15 amino acids. Notes on the study in general: Most donors were white British and more were female, and clonal diversity was possibly underestimated. Within unmutated variant regions lay the reported targets of nearly half of spike-specific TCRs. Baseline serostatus was positive in only a handful of AZD1222 recipients.

The protocol was immunoSEQ multiplex PCR, while the TCRdb copy is restricted to in-frame clones and leaves out a portion. The sample lists about 90,000 clones, around 88% seen once, with about 9.3% in the top ten. With respect to this clone: Its antigen is unknown.

The TCR originated in an adult in good health. The rearrangement links TRBV4-1 to TRBJ2-3; the D gene is possibly TRBD2 (5 bases). The sequences come from peripheral blood, collected on day 0 of MenACWY control vaccination. DNA for the CDR3: TGCGCCAGCAGCCAAGATAATCTAGCAGATTATACGCAGTATTTT. Translated, it gives CASSQDNLADYTQYF.